Below, 21 T cell receptor beta chains from the same sample are listed, as sequenced in a study of T cells in narcolepsy. Generated by immunoSEQ multiplex PCR, the TCRdb table keeps only in-frame clones and is missing some. The profile covers 15,000 to 20,000 clones, with 55% to 80% appearing a single time and 11% to 15% taken by the ten largest. The sequenced sample consisted of CD45RA- memory CD8+ T cells from PBMCs. These receptors originate from a human donor with narcolepsy.

The chain carries TRBV5-1 and TRBJ1-1; possible D gene TRBD1, 6 bases. Between the trimmed V and J ends, which lost 1 base and 0 bases, there was a span of 16 bases. CDR3 size: 17 residues. The germline V gene has CDR1 SGHRS and CDR2 YFSETQ. The CDR3 DNA follows: TGCGCCAGCAGCTTGTCGACAGGTGATCTGATGAACACTGAAGCTTTCTTT. Amino acids: CASSLSTGDLMNTEAFF.

This clone was picked up a small number of times. V gene TRBV5-5 combines with J gene TRBJ2-1; TRBD2 aligns across 11 bases. The length of the CDR3 is 16 residues. V lost 1 base to trimming and J lost 3 bases; unmatched junction nucleotides: 3. The V gene's germline CDR1 is SGHKS and CDR2 YYEKEE (reference sequence). CDR3 region: CASSLPSGGLYNEQFF. As DNA, the CDR3 is TGTGCCAGCAGCTTGCCTAGCGGGGGGCTCTACAATGAGCAGTTCTTC.

The chain joins TRBV6-4 to TRBJ1-6; no reliable D call. Deletions cut 3 bases from V and 7 bases from J, with 7 bases between. Germline V gene data show CDR1 as MRHNA and CDR2 as SNTAGT. This CDR3 spans 13 amino acids. The CDR3 region has the DNA TGTGCCAGCAGTGAGGTGAGGAATTCACCCCTCCACTTT. This sequence encodes CASSEVRNSPLHF.

This clone is termed medium-sized. J is TRBJ2-7 and V is TRBV25-1, with TRBD2 matching over 7 bases. Germline CDR1 reads MGHDK; CDR2 reads SYGVNS. Trimming at V came to 4 bases and at J to 3 bases, leaving 3 bases not matched to a gene. The CDR3 consists of 13 residues. The CDR3 is CASSARENYEQYF. For the CDR3, the DNA is TGTGCCAGCAGTGCGCGGGAGAACTACGAGCAGTACTTC.

V gene TRBV9 combines with J gene TRBJ2-3; D possibly corresponds to TRBD2 (6 bases). CDR3 size: 15 residues. Per germline, CDR1 SGDLS and CDR2 YYNGEE. The V and J ends lost 4 bases and 4 bases respectively, with 16 bases between them. The CDR3: CASSPPEGRPDTQYF. The CDR3 coding sequence is TGTGCCAGCAGCCCCCCGGAGGGTAGGCCAGATACGCAGTATTTT.

V and J are TRBV2 and TRBJ1-1, with D perhaps TRBD1 (6 bases). Germline V gene sequence: CDR1 SNHLY, CDR2 FYNNEI. The V end lost 7 bases, the J end lost 6 bases, and 15 bases lay between the germline ends. The CDR3 loop spans 13 amino acids. DNA of the CDR3: TGTGCCAGCAACCCTTCCTGGGGGCCTGAAGCTTTCTTT. The encoded protein is CASNPSWGPEAFF.

The rearrangement links TRBV11-2 to TRBJ2-5, with TRBD1 identical over 7 bases. J lost 2 bases, V lost 3 bases, and 3 bases had no gene match. This CDR3 is built from 14 residues. Per the germline V gene, CDR1 is SGHAT and CDR2 is FQNNGV. CDR3 residues: CASSFPGQQETQYF. The CDR3 DNA reads TGTGCCAGCAGCTTTCCGGGACAGCAAGAGACCCAGTACTTC.

This chain joins TRBV2 and TRBJ2-3, with D uncertain. The germline CDR1 and CDR2 sequences are SNHLY and FYNNEI. The CDR3 length is 15 residues. The V end was cut by 0 bases, the J end by 1 base, with 8 bases between. CDR3 in DNA: TGTGCCAGCAGTGAAGCCCTAGGAGGCACAGATACGCAGTATTTT. Translating it yields CASSEALGGTDTQYF.

This clone was observed a few times. The chain joins TRBV6-5 to TRBJ1-3; possible D gene TRBD1, 5 bases. V dropped 7 bases and J dropped 0 bases, with 13 bases sitting between them. Germline V gives CDR1 MNHEY, CDR2 SVGAGI. This CDR3 contains 15 residues. The CDR3 loop reads CASTPGATSGNTIYF. The CDR3 nucleotides are TGTGCCAGCACTCCTGGGGCCACCTCTGGAAACACCATATATTTT.

By share, this clone counts as medium-sized. The chain joins TRBV6-5 to TRBJ1-5; TRBD1 might be the D (6 bases). Germline values: CDR1 MNHEY, CDR2 SVGAGI. CDR3 size: 14 residues. The germline V and J ends were trimmed by 6 bases and 4 bases, with 13 bases remaining between them. CDR3 coding DNA: TGTGCCAGCAGAGGAGGGGGATCAAATCAGCCCCAGCATTTT. Translated, it gives CASRGGGSNQPQHF.

A few counts support this clone. CDR3 bases: TGTGCCAGCACAGGGACCAACTATGGCTACACCTTC. This translates into CASTGTNYGYTF. The chain has TRBV2 and TRBJ1-2; TRBD1 might be the D (5 bases). Per germline, CDR1 SNHLY and CDR2 FYNNEI. Trimming removed 7 bases from V and 2 bases from J, with 8 bases in between. The CDR3 runs 12 residues.

This clone was seen a few times. The chain carries TRBV13 and TRBJ2-7; D remains unclear. The V end lost 0 bases, the J end lost 1 base, and 7 bases lay between the germline ends. CDR1 and CDR2 from the germline V gene are PRHDT and FYEKMQ (reference sequence). This CDR3 is 14 amino acids long. The CDR3 coding sequence is TGTGCCAGCAGCTTAGGCGGGCGGTCCTACGAGCAGTACTTC. Residues: CASSLGGRSYEQYF.

The chain joins TRBV25-1 to TRBJ2-7; tentatively, D is TRBD1 (6 bases). The germline V gene has CDR1 MGHDK and CDR2 SYGVNS. The CDR3 runs 14 residues. Trimming took 2 bases from V and 5 from J, leaving 13 bases between them. The chain's CDR3 is CASSEIGQSHEQYF. CDR3 bases: TGTGCCAGCAGTGAAATAGGACAGTCCCACGAGCAGTACTTC.

The chain joins TRBV9 to TRBJ1-4; TRBD1 is a possible D gene (6 bases). The germline CDR1 and CDR2 sequences are SGDLS and YYNGEE. Trimming left V 3 bases short and J 7 bases short, with 13 bases between. CDR3 length: 14 amino acids. The CDR3 coding sequence is TGTGCCAGCAGCGAAAATAGCAGGGGTGAAAAACTGTTTTTT. Protein: CASSENSRGEKLFF.

This clone was seen a handful of times. The chain employs TRBV7-9 and TRBJ1-2, with 10 nucleotides matching TRBD1. Germline CDR1 is SEHNR and CDR2 is FQNEAQ (reference sequence). V was pared by 1 base and J by 4 bases, with 6 bases of the junction left unmatched. The CDR3 sequence is 16 residues long. The CDR3 region is CASSLEGTGAFYGYTF. CDR3 sequence (DNA): TGTGCCAGCAGCTTAGAAGGGACAGGGGCGTTCTATGGCTACACCTTC.

This rearrangement joins TRBV5-6 to TRBJ2-1; D is undetermined. The CDR3 is 12 amino acids. The V and J ends lost 2 bases and 2 bases respectively, with 2 bases between them. The germline gives CDR1 SGHDT, CDR2 YYEEEE. CDR3 nucleotides: TGTGCCAGCAGCTTAGCCTACAATGAGCAGTTCTTC. Translation: CASSLAYNEQFF.

On this clone itself: A read error may account for a junction end that differs from germline. Other DNA sequences in the same sample also yield this CDR3. The gene calls are TRBV5-6 and TRBJ2-7; D remains unclear. Germline CDR1 reads SGHDT; CDR2 reads YYEEEE. The CDR3 is 13 amino acids. In nucleotides, the CDR3 is TGTGCCAGCAGCTTAACAGCCTCCTACGAACAGTACTTC. Its protein is CASSLTASYEQYF.

The V call is TRBV6-5, the J call TRBJ1-2; unclear D gene. V lost 6 bases and J 2 bases, leaving 13 bases between the germline ends. Per germline, CDR1 MNHEY and CDR2 SVGAGI. CDR3 length equals 14 residues. In DNA, the CDR3 is TGTGCCAGCAGAAGGAGCGCCGACAACTATGGCTACACCTTC. Its translation is CASRRSADNYGYTF.

The gene calls are TRBV7-8 and TRBJ1-5; D remains unclear. Germline V gives CDR1 SGHVS, CDR2 FQNEAQ. The CDR3 length is 14 residues. Deletions cut 0 bases from V and 5 bases from J, with 8 bases between. The CDR3 nucleotides read TGTGCCAGCAGCTTAGCATCATCACATCAGCCCCAGCATTTT. Encoded protein: CASSLASSHQPQHF.

This rearrangement joins TRBV6-1 to TRBJ2-7, with D perhaps TRBD1 (6 bases). V was shortened by 4 bases and J by 1 base, with 11 bases between the two germline ends. CDR1 and CDR2 from the germline V gene are MNHNS and SASEGT. The CDR3 is 14 residues long. CDR3 nucleotides: TGTGCCAGCAGTGCCAGGGGAGCATCCTACGAGCAGTACTTC. This encodes CASSARGASYEQYF.

The chain combines TRBV6-1 with TRBJ1-1; D perhaps matches TRBD1 (6 bases). This CDR3 has 13 residues. CDR1 MNHNS and CDR2 SASEGT come from the germline V gene. The ends were cut back, 3 bases at V and 7 bases at J, with 12 bases in the middle. The CDR3 DNA sequence: TGTGCCAGCAGTGAGTGGAAAGGGGGTGAAGCTTTCTTT. It codes for CASSEWKGGEAFF.